The clone carrying this T cell receptor beta chain was found many times. No antigen is known for it. TCR beta CDR3 sequences were amplified from RNA transcripts. Primed by the HTBI set, a first-round RT-PCR was run on the TCR CDR3. TCRdb re-called the multiplex PCR reads with MiXCR, one entry per CDR3 protein. The table lists 350,000 to 450,000 distinct CDR3 sequences, approximately 18% of them singletons, with around a third in the top ten. This entry is derived from a study of T cells in Graves' hyperthyroidism and ophthalmopathy. For the study at large: Initial diagnosis, before any treatment, was when peripheral blood was collected. Findings and caveats of the study: Blood also carried most thyroid clonotypes expanded above 0.001.

V was shortened by 3 bases and J by 5 bases, with 19 bases between the two germline ends. The CDR3 is made up of 16 amino acids. Germline-derived CDR1 and CDR2 are KGHSH and LQKENI. Patients showing uncontrolled infection, other autoimmune disease, pregnancy or lactation were ineligible. PBMCs stemmed from 8.5 to 10 ml fresh peripheral blood. This TCR was sampled from a young woman with Graves' hyperthyroidism that later progressed to Graves' ophthalmopathy. The sequenced sample was blood. The rearrangement links TRBV18 to TRBJ1-2, with a weak D call TRBD1 (5 bases). The DNA of the CDR3 is TGTGCCAGCTCACCCAGTCGTGGGGCCGGCGCTTATGGCTACACCTTC. Amino acid sequence: CASSPSRGAGAYGYTF.